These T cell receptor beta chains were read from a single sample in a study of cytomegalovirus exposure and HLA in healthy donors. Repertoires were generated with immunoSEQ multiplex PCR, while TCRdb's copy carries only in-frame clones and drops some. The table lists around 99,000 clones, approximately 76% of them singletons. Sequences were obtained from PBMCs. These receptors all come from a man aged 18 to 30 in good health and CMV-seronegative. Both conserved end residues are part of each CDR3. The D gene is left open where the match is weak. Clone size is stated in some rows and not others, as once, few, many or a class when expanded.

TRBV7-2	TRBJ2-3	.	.	TGTGCCAGCAGCCCCGGGACTCCTTTTAGCACAGATACGCAGTATTTT	CASSPGTPFSTDTQYF
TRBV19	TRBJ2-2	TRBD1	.	TGTGCCAGTAGTCTTCGGACAGGGGACACCGGGGAGCTGTTTTTT	CASSLRTGDTGELFF
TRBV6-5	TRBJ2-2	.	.	TGTGCCAGCAGCCCGGACAGCACCGGGGAGCTGTTTTTT	CASSPDSTGELFF
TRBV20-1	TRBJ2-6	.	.	TGCAGTGCCTTTGGGGCCAACGTCCTGACTTTC	CSAFGANVLTF
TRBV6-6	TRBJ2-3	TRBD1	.	TGTGCCACGGGACAGGGGGCGATCACAGATACGCAGTATTTT	CATGQGAITDTQYF
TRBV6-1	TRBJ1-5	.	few	TGTGCCAGCAGTGAGGGATGGACACCCGGAGGCAATCAGCCCCAGCATTTT	CASSEGWTPGGNQPQHF
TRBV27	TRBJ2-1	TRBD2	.	TGTGCCACCCTGGGGGGGGAGGCCTACAATGAGCAGTTCTTC	CATLGGEAYNEQFF
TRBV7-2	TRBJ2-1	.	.	TGTGCCAGCAGCTCGGGGGTAAGATACAATGAGCAGTTCTTC	CASSSGVRYNEQFF
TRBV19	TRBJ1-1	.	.	TGTGCCAGTAGTATAGAAGGGGTGATGAACACTGAAGCTTTCTTT	CASSIEGVMNTEAFF
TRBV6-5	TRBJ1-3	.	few	TGTGCCAGCACCTCCGGGTGGGCTGGAAACACCATATATTTT	CASTSGWAGNTIYF
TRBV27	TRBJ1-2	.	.	TGTGCCAGCAGTTTACAGGGGATGGCTGGCTACACCTTC	CASSLQGMAGYTF
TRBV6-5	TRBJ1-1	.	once	TGTGCCAGCAGTTACGAGATGTTTGGCGGGTCCACTGAAGCTTTCTTT	CASSYEMFGGSTEAFF
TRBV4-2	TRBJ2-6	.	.	TGTGCCAGCAGCCCGCCGACAGTCTCTGGGGCCAACGTCCTGACTTTC	CASSPPTVSGANVLTF
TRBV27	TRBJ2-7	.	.	TGTGCCAGCTCCCCCAGGGAAAGCTACGAGCAGTACTTC	CASSPRESYEQYF
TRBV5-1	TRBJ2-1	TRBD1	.	TGCGCCAGCAGATCGGAAGGGACAGCCTACAATGAGCAGTTCTTC	CASRSEGTAYNEQFF
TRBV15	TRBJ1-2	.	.	TGTGCCACCAGCAGATCGGAAAACAGGATTGGCTACCCCTTC	CATSRSENRIGYPF
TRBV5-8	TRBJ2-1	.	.	TGTGCCAGCAGTCTTGGGACTCCCCCATCCTACAATGAGCAGTTCTTC	CASSLGTPPSYNEQFF
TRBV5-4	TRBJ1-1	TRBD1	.	TGTGCCAGCAGCTTGGACAGGGGATATGCTTTCTTT	CASSLDRGYAFF
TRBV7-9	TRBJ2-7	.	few	TGTGCCAGCAGCTTAGGACAGGACCTCGCCGAGCAGTACTTC	CASSLGQDLAEQYF
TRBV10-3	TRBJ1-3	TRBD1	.	TGTGCCATCAGTGAGTCCCTGACAGGGACCTCTGGAAACACCATATATTTT	CAISESLTGTSGNTIYF
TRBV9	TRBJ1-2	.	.	TGTGCCAGCAGCGTCGGTCGATCCTATGGCTACACCTTC	CASSVGRSYGYTF
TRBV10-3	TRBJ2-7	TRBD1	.	TGTGCCACCGGACCCGGGACAGGGGAAGCCGAGCAGTACTTC	CATGPGTGEAEQYF
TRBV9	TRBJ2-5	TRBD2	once	TGTGCCAGCACTCCCCAAGGGCTAGCGGGGTCTACCCAGTACTTC	CASTPQGLAGSTQYF
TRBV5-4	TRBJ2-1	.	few	TGTGCCAGCAGTCATGCGGATAGGGAGCAGTTCTTC	CASSHADREQFF
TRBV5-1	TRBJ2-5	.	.	TGCGCCAGCAGCTTCTCTAGTACCGAGACCCAGTACTTC	CASSFSSTETQYF
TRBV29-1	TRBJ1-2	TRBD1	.	TGCAGCGTTTCCGCCGGGACAGGGGGAAGGGGCTACACCTTC	CSVSAGTGGRGYTF
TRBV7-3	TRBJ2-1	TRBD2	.	TGTGCCAGCAGCTTGGACAGCGGGAGCTCCTACAATGAGCAGTTCTTC	CASSLDSGSSYNEQFF
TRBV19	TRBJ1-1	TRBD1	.	TGTGCCAGTAGTCCCGGGACAGGGATGGGTACTGAAGCTTTCTTT	CASSPGTGMGTEAFF
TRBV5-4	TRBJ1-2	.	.	TGTGCCAGCAGCTTTTTAACAGGACCTAACTATGGCTACACCTTC	CASSFLTGPNYGYTF
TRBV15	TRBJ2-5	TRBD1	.	TGTGCCACCAGCAGAGCCCGACAGGGGCAGGGAGAGACCCAGTACTTC	CATSRARQGQGETQYF
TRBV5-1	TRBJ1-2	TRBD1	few	TGCGCCAGCAGCTCCGACAGGGTCGGTGGCTACACCTTC	CASSSDRVGGYTF
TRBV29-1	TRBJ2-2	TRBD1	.	TGCAGCGTTGAAAACAGGGGGCTTGGGAGGGGATCGAGCACCGGGGAGCTGTTTTTT	CSVENRGLGRGSSTGELFF
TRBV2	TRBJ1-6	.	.	TGTGCCAGCAGTGAAGTGGCAGGGTGGAACCATTCACCCCTCCACTTT	CASSEVAGWNHSPLHF
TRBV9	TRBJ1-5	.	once	TGTGCCAGCAGCGTAGGTCCCGGGAACAATCAGCCCCAGCATTTT	CASSVGPGNNQPQHF
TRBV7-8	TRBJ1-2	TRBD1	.	TGTGCCAGCAGCTTAGACCCCCGGGGGACAGGGACCTATGGCTACACCTTC	CASSLDPRGTGTYGYTF
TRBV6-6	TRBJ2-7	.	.	TGTGCCAGCAGTTACTACAAATACGAGCAGTACTTC	CASSYYKYEQYF
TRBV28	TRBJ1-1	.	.	TGTGCCAGCAGTTTACATCTGAACACTGAAGCTTTCTTT	CASSLHLNTEAFF
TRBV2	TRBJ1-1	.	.	TGTGCCAGCGGTTCAGCAGAGCGGTTGCTGGACCGCCGGTTT	CASGSAERLLDRRF
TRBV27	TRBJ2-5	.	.	TGTGCCAGCAGTTTATGGCCTTCCCGAAGCCAAGAGACCCAGTACTTC	CASSLWPSRSQETQYF
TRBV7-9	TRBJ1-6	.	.	TGTGCCGGGGGGGGTGATACTTATAATTCACCCCTCCACTTT	CAGGGDTYNSPLHF
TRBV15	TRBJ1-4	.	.	TGTGCCACCAGCAGAGATTGGCCGGGGGTGGGGGAAAAACTGTTTTTT	CATSRDWPGVGEKLFF
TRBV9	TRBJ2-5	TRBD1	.	TGTGCCAGCAGCAAATCGGGACAGCTGGCTCAGGAGACCCAGTACTTC	CASSKSGQLAQETQYF
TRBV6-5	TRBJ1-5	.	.	TGTGCCAGCGGGGAGTTCCATAGCAATCAGCCCCAGCATTTT	CASGEFHSNQPQHF
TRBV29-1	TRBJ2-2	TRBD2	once	TGCAGCGTACCCGGGACTATATTGGGTGGGGAGCTGTTTTTT	CSVPGTILGGELFF
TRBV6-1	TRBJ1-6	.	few	TGTGCCAGCAGTGAAGCGCGAAGGAGCTCCTATAATTCACCCCTCCACTTT	CASSEARRSSYNSPLHF
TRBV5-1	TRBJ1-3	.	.	TGCGCCAGCAGCTTGTCTTTCGGTCGCGCTGGAAACACCATATATTTT	CASSLSFGRAGNTIYF
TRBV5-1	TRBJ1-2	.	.	TGCGCCAGCAGCTTAGAAGGTGGCCGGGTCTCTGGCTACACCTTC	CASSLEGGRVSGYTF
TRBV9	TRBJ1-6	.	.	TGTGCCAGCAGCGTAGAGGACAGAACCTATAATTCACCCCTCCACTTT	CASSVEDRTYNSPLHF
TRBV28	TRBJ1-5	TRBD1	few	TGTGCCAGCAGTCCGCTGACAGGGTCTGGGCAGCCCCAGCATTTT	CASSPLTGSGQPQHF
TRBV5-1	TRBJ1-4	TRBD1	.	TGCGCCAGCAGCTTGGGTGATTATACAGGGGGAGAAAAACTGTTTTTT	CASSLGDYTGGEKLFF
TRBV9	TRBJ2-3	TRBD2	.	TGTGCCAGCAGCGCAAGCGGGACCCATCCCGGTTTT	CASSASGTHPGF
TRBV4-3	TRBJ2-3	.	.	TGCGCCAGCAGCCAAGATGGGGCTCAGGGTTACACAGATACGCAGTATTTT	CASSQDGAQGYTDTQYF
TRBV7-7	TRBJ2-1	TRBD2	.	TGTGCCAGCAGCCCCAGCGGGGGAGGGTCGGGTGAGCAGTTCTTC	CASSPSGGGSGEQFF
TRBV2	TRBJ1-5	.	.	TGTGCCAGCAACCGACAAGAAGGTCAGCCCCAGCATTTT	CASNRQEGQPQHF
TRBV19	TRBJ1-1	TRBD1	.	TGTGCCAGTACCACGACCCGGGACAGTATTGTGAACACTGAAGCTTTCTTT	CASTTTRDSIVNTEAFF